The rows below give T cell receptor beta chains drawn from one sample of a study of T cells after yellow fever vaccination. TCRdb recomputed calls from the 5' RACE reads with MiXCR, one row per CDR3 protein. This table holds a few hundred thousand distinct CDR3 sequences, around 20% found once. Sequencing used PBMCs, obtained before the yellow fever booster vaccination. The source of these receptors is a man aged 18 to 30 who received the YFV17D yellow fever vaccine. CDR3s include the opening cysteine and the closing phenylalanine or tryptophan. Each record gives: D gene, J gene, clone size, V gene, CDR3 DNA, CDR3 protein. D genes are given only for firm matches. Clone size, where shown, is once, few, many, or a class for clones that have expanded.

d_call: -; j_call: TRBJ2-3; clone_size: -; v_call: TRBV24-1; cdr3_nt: TGTGCCACAAGTGGCCGGGGCCCCGACAACACAGATACGCAGTATTTT; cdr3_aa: CATSGRGPDNTDTQYF
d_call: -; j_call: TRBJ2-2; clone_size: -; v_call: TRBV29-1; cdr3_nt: TGCAGCGTTGAGGTGGGGCTTTCAGCGAACACCGGGGAGCTGTTTTTT; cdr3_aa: CSVEVGLSANTGELFF
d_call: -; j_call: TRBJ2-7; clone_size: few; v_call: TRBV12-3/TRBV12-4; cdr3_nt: TGTGCCAGCAGTTTAACCTGGTCGTCCGGCCGACACTACGAGCAGTACTTC; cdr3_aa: CASSLTWSSGRHYEQYF
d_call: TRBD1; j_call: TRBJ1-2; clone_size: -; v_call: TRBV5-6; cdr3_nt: TGTGCCAGCAGCCCAGGACAGGGACGGGTTGGCTACACCTTC; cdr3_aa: CASSPGQGRVGYTF
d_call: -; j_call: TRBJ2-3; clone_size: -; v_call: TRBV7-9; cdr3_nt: TGTGCCAGCAGCCCCCCGGAGCCAACGGGCACAGATACGCAGTATTTT; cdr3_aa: CASSPPEPTGTDTQYF
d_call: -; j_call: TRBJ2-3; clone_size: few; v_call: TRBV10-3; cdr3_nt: TGTGCCATCACCGGCAGGGTCACAGATACGCAGTATTTT; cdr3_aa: CAITGRVTDTQYF
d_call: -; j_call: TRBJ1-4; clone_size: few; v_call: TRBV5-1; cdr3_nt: TGCGCCAGCAGCGAGGGGGGGGATGGAGGTGAAAAACTGTTTTTT; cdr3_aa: CASSEGGDGGEKLFF
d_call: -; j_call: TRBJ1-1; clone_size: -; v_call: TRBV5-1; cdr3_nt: TGCGCCAGCAGCTTGTGGGGGGTTGAAGCTTTCTTT; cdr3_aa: CASSLWGVEAFF
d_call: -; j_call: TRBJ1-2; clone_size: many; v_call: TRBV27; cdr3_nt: TGTGCCAGCAGTCCGGCCGGGGGGTGGTACACCTTC; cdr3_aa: CASSPAGGWYTF
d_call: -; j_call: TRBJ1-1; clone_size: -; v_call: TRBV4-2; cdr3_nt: TGTGCCAGCAGCCAAGACCCACCACTGAACACTGAAGCTTTCTTT; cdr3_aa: CASSQDPPLNTEAFF
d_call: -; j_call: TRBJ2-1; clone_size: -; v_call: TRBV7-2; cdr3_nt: TGTGCCAGCAGCTTAGGAGCAGGGACGGACAATGAGCAGTTCTTC; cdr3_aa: CASSLGAGTDNEQFF
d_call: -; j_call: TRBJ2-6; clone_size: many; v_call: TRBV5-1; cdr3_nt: TGCGCCAGCAGGGATTCCTCTGGGGCCAACGTCCTGACTTTC; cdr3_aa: CASRDSSGANVLTF
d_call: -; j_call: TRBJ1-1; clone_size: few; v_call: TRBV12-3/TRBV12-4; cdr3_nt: TGTGCCAGCAGTCGTCCTCTTAACACTGAAGCTTTCTTT; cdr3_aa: CASSRPLNTEAFF
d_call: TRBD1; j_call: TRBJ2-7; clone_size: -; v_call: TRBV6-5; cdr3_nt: TGTGCCAGCAGCCCCCAGGACAGGGGCGGGTACGAGCAGTACTTC; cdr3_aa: CASSPQDRGGYEQYF
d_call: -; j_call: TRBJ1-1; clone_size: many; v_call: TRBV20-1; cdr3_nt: TGCAGTGCTAAGACCCGGGACAATATCCCGAAATGGTGCTTCTTT; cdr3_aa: CSAKTRDNIPKWCFF
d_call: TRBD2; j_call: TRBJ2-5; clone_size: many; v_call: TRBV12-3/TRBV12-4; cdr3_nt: TGTGCCAGCAGTTCAAGCGGGGGAGAGACCCAGTACTTC; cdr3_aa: CASSSSGGETQYF
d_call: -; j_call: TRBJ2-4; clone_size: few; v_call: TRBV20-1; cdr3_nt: TGCAGTGCTAGAGCCCTGGACGGCTGGCGGTCCATTCAGTACTTC; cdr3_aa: CSARALDGWRSIQYF
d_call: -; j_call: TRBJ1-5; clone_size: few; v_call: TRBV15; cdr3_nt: TGTGCCACCAGCAGAGATCGTCGATGGGATCAGCCCCAGCATTTT; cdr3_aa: CATSRDRRWDQPQHF
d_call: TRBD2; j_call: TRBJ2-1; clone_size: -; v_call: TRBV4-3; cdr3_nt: TGCGCCAGCAGCCAACGACTAGCGGGGGGGCCTAATGAGCAGTTCTTC; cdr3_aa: CASSQRLAGGPNEQFF
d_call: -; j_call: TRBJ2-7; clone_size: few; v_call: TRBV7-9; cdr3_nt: TGTGCCAGCAGCCTTAGCGGTCACGAGCAGTACTTC; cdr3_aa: CASSLSGHEQYF
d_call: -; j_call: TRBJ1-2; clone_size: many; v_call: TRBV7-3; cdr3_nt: TGTGCCAGCGGGGAAGGGGACGGATTAAATGGCTACACCTTC; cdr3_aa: CASGEGDGLNGYTF
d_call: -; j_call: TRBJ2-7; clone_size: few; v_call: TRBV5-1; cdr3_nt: TGCGCCAGCAGCTTGGACGGGGCTAGCTCCTACGAGCAGTACTTC; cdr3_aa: CASSLDGASSYEQYF
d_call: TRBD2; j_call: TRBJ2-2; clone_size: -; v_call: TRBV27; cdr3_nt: TGTGCCAGCAGGCCTAGGGGAGGGAGTACCGGGGAGCTGTTTTTT; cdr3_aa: CASRPRGGSTGELFF
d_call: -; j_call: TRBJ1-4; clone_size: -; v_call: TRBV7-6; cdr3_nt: TGTGCCAGCAGCACAGGGAGCGGTGTTGAAAAACTGTTTTTT; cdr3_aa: CASSTGSGVEKLFF
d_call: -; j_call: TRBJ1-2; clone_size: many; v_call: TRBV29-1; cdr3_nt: TGCAGCGTTGAAGGTGGCTACACCTTC; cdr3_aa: CSVEGGYTF
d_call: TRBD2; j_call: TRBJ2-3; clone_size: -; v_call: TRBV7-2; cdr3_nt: TGTGCCAGCAGCCCGCGACTAGCGGGTAATACGCAGTATTTT; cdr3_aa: CASSPRLAGNTQYF
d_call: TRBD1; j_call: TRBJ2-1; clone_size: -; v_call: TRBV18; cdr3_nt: TGTGCCAGCTCACCACGCCAGGGGGCGTTTAATGAGCAGTTCTTC; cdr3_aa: CASSPRQGAFNEQFF
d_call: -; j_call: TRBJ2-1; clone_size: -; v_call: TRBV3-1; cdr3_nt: TGTGCCAGCAGCCAGCCCGGGTGGGGGCCGAGCTCCTACAATGAGCAGTTCTTC; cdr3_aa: CASSQPGWGPSSYNEQFF
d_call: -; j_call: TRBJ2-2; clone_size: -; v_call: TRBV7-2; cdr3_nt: TGTGCCAGCAGCTTAGCTACTCCGATTCCCAGCGGGGAGCTGTTTTTT; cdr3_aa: CASSLATPIPSGELFF
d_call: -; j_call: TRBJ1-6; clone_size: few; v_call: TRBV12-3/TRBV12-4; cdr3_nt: TGTGCCAGCAGTTCTCGGGGTCGTGGAATTTCACCCCTCCACTTT; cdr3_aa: CASSSRGRGISPLHF
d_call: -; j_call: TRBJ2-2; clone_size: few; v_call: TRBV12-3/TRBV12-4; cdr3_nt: TGTGCCAGCAGTCCCAAGGGGTCGAACACCGGGGAGCTGTTTTTT; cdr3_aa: CASSPKGSNTGELFF
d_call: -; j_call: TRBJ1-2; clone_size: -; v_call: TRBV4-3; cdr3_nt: TGCGCCAGCAGCCAAGACGGCAGGGAGGGGTATGGCTACACCTTC; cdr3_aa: CASSQDGREGYGYTF
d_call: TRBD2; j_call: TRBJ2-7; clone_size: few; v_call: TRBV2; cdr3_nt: TGTGCCAGCAGTGTGGGAGGGATCCCCTACGAGCAGTACTTC; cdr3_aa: CASSVGGIPYEQYF
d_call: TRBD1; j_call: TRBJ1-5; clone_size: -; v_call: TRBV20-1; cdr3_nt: TGCAGTGCACGGGGACAGGAAAGTTATAGCAATCAGCCCCAGCATTTT; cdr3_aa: CSARGQESYSNQPQHF
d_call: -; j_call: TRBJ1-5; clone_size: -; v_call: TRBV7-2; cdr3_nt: TGTGCCAGCAGTGGGGGTATACGGAATCAGCCCCAGCATTTT; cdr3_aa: CASSGGIRNQPQHF
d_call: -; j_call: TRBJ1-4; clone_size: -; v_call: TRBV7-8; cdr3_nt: TGTGCCAGCAGCGCCATTGATGAAAAACTGTTTTTT; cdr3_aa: CASSAIDEKLFF
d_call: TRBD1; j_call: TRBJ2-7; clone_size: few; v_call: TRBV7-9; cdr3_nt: TGTGCCAGCAGCTCGGGACAGTGGCACTACGAGCAGTACTTC; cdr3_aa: CASSSGQWHYEQYF
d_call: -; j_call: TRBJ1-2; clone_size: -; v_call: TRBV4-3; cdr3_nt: TGCGCCAGCAGCCAAGATGTCATCAACTATGGCTACACCTTC; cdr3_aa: CASSQDVINYGYTF
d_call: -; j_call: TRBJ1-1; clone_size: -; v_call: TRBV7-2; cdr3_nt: TGTGCCAGCAGCTCGACCCTGGGGACTGAAGCTTTCTTT; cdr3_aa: CASSSTLGTEAFF
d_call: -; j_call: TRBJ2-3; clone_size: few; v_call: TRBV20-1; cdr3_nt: TGCAGTGCTCCCCTGCGGACTCCAGATACGCAGTATTTT; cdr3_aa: CSAPLRTPDTQYF
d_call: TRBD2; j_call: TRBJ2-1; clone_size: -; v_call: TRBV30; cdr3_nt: TGTGCCTGGGCTAGCGGGGGGCGAGAGCAGTTCTTC; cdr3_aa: CAWASGGREQFF
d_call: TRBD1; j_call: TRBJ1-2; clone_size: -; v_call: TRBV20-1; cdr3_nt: TGCAGTGCCCAACAGGGGGCGATGGGAGGCTACACCTTC; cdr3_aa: CSAQQGAMGGYTF
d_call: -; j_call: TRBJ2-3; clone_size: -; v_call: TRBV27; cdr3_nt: TGTGCCAGCAGTTTTGCGGGGATATTTGGGAGCATCGGCACAGATACGCAGTATTTT; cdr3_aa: CASSFAGIFGSIGTDTQYF
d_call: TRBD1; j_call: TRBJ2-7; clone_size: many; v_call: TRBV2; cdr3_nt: TGTGCCAGTTCCGGGACAGGGGGCGGGGAGCAGTACTTC; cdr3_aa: CASSGTGGGEQYF
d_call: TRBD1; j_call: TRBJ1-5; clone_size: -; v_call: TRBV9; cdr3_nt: TGTGCCAGCAGCATAGGGACAGCCAATCAGCCCCAGCATTTT; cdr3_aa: CASSIGTANQPQHF
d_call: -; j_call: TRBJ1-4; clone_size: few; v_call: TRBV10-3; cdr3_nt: TGTGCCATCAGTGAGGAATGGGTCGGTAATGAAAAACTGTTTTTT; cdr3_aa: CAISEEWVGNEKLFF
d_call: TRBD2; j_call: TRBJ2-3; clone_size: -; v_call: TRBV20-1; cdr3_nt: TGCAGTGCTTCCGGGACTAGCGGGGGTTCAGATACGCAGTATTTT; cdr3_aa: CSASGTSGGSDTQYF
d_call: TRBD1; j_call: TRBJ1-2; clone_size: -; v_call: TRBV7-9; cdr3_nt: TGTGCCAGCAGCCCGGGACAGGGGCTTAATGGCTACACCTTC; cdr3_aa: CASSPGQGLNGYTF
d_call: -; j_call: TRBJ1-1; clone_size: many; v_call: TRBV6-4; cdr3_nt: TGTGCCAGCAGTTACGACGGAAACACTGAAGCTTTCTTT; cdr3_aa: CASSYDGNTEAFF
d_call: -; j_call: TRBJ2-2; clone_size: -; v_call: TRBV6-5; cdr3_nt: TGTGCCAGCAGTTACCCGGGGTTGGAGGAGCTGCTTTTT; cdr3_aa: CASSYPGLEELLF
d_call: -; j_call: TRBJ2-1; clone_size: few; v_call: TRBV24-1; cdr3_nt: TGTGCCACCAGTGCCGAAGGGGGTTCCTACAATGAGCAGTTCTTC; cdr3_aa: CATSAEGGSYNEQFF